This T cell receptor beta chain was obtained from a study of T cell clonotyping in hematopoietic cell transplantation. Only in-frame clones appear in the TCRdb table, and some are missing; sequencing was by immunoSEQ multiplex PCR. The sample lists 15,000 to 20,000 clones, approximately 57% occurring once. V was pared by 4 bases and J by 3 bases, with 16 bases between. The CDR3 loop spans 15 amino acids. Per germline, CDR1 MNHEY and CDR2 SVGAGI. The starting material was PBMCs, obtained 30 days after allogeneic stem cell transplant. This receptor was taken from a male patient aged 50 to 59 who had an allogeneic stem cell transplant from an unrelated donor, so T cells may come from the graft donor. Some clones in this sample may be carry-over from other donors' samples. The chain carries TRBV6-5 and TRBJ2-7, with D maybe TRBD2 (6 bases). The CDR3 DNA reads TGTGCCAGCAGTTCTCCGGGACGGGGGATCTACGAGCAGTACTTC. Its translation: CASSSPGRGIYEQYF.